One sample yielded the 9 T cell receptor beta chains listed below, sequenced in a study of blood T cell repertoires in COVID-19. Assay used: immunoSEQ multiplex PCR; TCRdb lists only in-frame clones, some missing. The sample consists of about 300,000 clones, roughly 88% of them appearing once. The sequenced material came from peripheral blood. The receptors stem from a woman in her twenties or thirties with COVID-19, enrolled during active disease.

This clone has only one observation. This CDR3 is CASSEKGATTSYEQYV. For the CDR3, the DNA is TGTGCCAGCAGTGAAAAGGGGGCTACCACCTCCTACGAGCAGTACGTC. V usage is TRBV2 and J usage is TRBJ2-7, with 7 bases that match TRBD1. The CDR3 has 16 residues. CDR1 SNHLY and CDR2 FYNNEI come from the germline V gene. V shed 2 bases, J shed 0 bases, and the junction held 7 bases outside the gene matches.

The CDR3 bases are TGTGCCAGCAGCCAACTTCGGGACAAGGACGGTTGCAATCAGCCCCAGCATTTT. It is translated as CASSQLRDKDGCNQPQHF. The V gene is TRBV21-1, the J gene TRBJ1-5; the D call in the table, TRBD1, was not verified against the DNA. TRBV21-1 is designated a pseudogene. The CDR3 consists of 18 residues.

The chain carries TRBV6-2 or TRBV6-3 and TRBJ1-1, with 7 bases fitting TRBD1. The CDR3 totals 14 residues. Looked up from germline, CDR1 is MNHEY and CDR2 is SVGEGT. V was pared by 2 bases and J by 7 bases, with 7 bases of the junction left unmatched. The CDR3 sequence: CASSYTTGKGEAFF. The CDR3 region has the DNA TGTGCCAGCAGTTACACGACAGGGAAAGGTGAAGCTTTCTTT.

The chain employs TRBV15 and TRBJ2-6; D gene unclear. The CDR3 consists of 16 residues. Per the germline V gene, CDR1 is LNHNV and CDR2 is YYDKDF (reference sequence). Trimming took 5 bases from V and 4 from J, leaving 15 bases between them. Here the CDR3 reads CATSPHRASGANVLTF. The CDR3 region has the DNA TGTGCCACCAGCCCCCACCGAGCCTCCGGGGCCAACGTCCTGACTTTC. The whole variable domain, remainder taken from reference TRBV15 and TRBJ2-6, is DAMVIQNPRYQVTQFGKPVTLSCSQTLNHNVMYWYQQKSSQAPKLLFHYYDKDFNNEADTPDNFQSRRPNTSFCFLDIRSPGLGDTAMYLCATSPHRASGANVLTFGAGSRLTVL.

The chain combines TRBV6-4 with TRBJ2-1, with 10 bases lining up with TRBD1. The CDR3 extends over 14 amino acids. Looked up from germline, CDR1 is MRHNA and CDR2 is SNTAGT. After removal of 5 bases from V and 5 bases from J, the junction contained 3 bases not matched to a gene. The CDR3 region has the DNA TGTGCCAGCAGTTGGGGGACAGGGGACAATGAGCAGTTCTTC. It translates to CASSWGTGDNEQFF.

The sample holds a few counts of this clone. The chain carries TRBV5-5 and TRBJ1-2; tentative D call: TRBD1 (5 bases). Deletions cut 5 bases from V and 1 base from J, with 12 bases between. CDR3 length: 14 residues. CDR1 and CDR2 (germline): SGHKS, YYEKEE (reference sequence). The CDR3, as DNA: TGTGCCAGCAGGCGGGGCGACGGTAACTATGGCTACACCTTC. Translating it yields CASRRGDGNYGYTF.

The rearrangement uses TRBV29-1 and TRBJ1-3; 7 bases are shared with TRBD1. Germline V lookup: CDR1 SQVTM, CDR2 ANQGSEA. CDR3 size: 13 residues. Unmatched junction bases numbered 6, after V lost 6 bases and J lost 4 bases. In DNA, the CDR3 is TGCAGCGTCGCTGACAGGGCGGGAAACACCATATATTTT. This encodes CSVADRAGNTIYF. Using reference TRBV29-1 and TRBJ1-3 for the parts outside the CDR3, the full variable domain is SAVISQKPSRDICQRGTSLTIQCQVDSQVTMMFWYRQQPGQSLTLIATANQGSEATYESGFVIDKFPISRPNLTFSTLTVSNMSPEDSSIYLCSVADRAGNTIYFGEGSWLTVV.

This sequence joins TRBV5-1 and TRBJ2-2; TRBD1 matches at 8 bases. J gave up 0 bases and V 7 bases, and 5 bases lay outside the gene matches. The CDR3 has 15 amino acids. Looked up from germline, CDR1 is SGHRS and CDR2 is YFSETQ. CDR3 DNA sequence: TGCGCCAGCGGAATGGACAGGGCGAACACCGGGGAGCTGTTTTTT. Its protein is CASGMDRANTGELFF. The full variable domain, completed using reference TRBV5-1 and TRBJ2-2, is KAGVTQTPRYLIKTRGQQVTLSCSPISGHRSVSWYQQTPGQGLQFLFEYFSETQRNKGNFPGRFSGRQFSNSRSEMNVSTLELGDSALYLCASGMDRANTGELFFGEGSRLTVL.

This chain connects TRBV30 to TRBJ1-4, with 7 bases that match TRBD1. The CDR3 loop spans 13 amino acids. The V and J ends lost 5 bases and 7 bases, in that order; junction bases with no gene match: 7. The V gene's germline CDR1 is GTSNPN and CDR2 SVGIG (reference sequence). Written as DNA, the CDR3 is TGTGCCTGGGACAGGGCGCCGGGTGAAAAACTGTTTTTT. This sequence encodes CAWDRAPGEKLFF.